This TCR beta chain originates from a study of human T cells and chemical hapten exposure. The CDR3 has 13 amino acids. The germline V gene has CDR1 MGHDK and CDR2 SYGVNS. V was pared by 3 bases and J by 3 bases, with 8 bases between. With respect to this clonotype: Its target is unknown.

Whole-study results and caveats: PT1 expanded TCR counts correlated positively with patch test score.

The sample's time point: pre-sensitization, week 0. Specified treatment: therapeutic diphenylcyclopropenone sensitization with weekly scalp DPC. Alopecia patients, 18 to 70 years old and DPC-suitable, served as donors. TCRdb used MiXCR to reprocess the RACE reads, holding one entry per CDR3 protein. The sample has tens of thousands of distinct CDR3 sequences, 10% to 11% seen once. This receptor was identified in a woman in her forties or fifties with alopecia areata. Some clones in this sample may be carry-over from other donors' samples. V usage is TRBV25-1 and J usage is TRBJ1-1; D remains unclear. The starting material was whole blood, obtained in connection with sensitization to the hapten diphenylcyclopropenone (DPC). The CDR3 loop is CASSDGLDTEAFF. The CDR3 DNA sequence: TGTGCCAGCAGTGACGGCTTGGACACTGAAGCTTTCTTT.